Each of the 5 T cell receptor beta chains below was sequenced from the same sample in a study of CD8+CD57+ T cells in acquired aplastic anemia (dated by TCRdb to between 2018 and 2020). This sample was sequenced with an Illumina HiSeq 2000. TCR beta VDJ combination and CDR3 sequence profiling used genomic DNA as the template. TCRdb reprocessing: public reads trimmed at Q25 with fastp, clones called with MiXCR, in-frame beta chains kept. Each CDR3 protein appears once, grouped with its most common genes and DNA. For this sample the table gives about 190,000 distinct CDR3 sequences, of which around 50% were detected only once. Roughly 15% of the sample rests with the top ten. The sequenced sample was sorted CD4+, CD8+, or CD8+CD57+ T cells (not recorded which) from PBMCs. The receptor set was obtained from a human donor in good health, serving as a control.

The chain employs TRBV7-9 and TRBJ1-2, with TRBD1 matching over 8 bases. This CDR3 spans 12 amino acids. The germline CDR1 and CDR2 sequences are SEHNR and FQNEAQ (reference sequence). V trimming: 5 bases; J trimming: 8 bases; junction bases outside the gene matches: 4. CDR3 DNA: TGTGCCAGCAGCCCGGACAGGGCGGGCTACACCTTC. It yields the protein CASSPDRAGYTF.

The rearrangement joins TRBV9 to TRBJ2-5, with D possibly called TRBD1 or TRBD2 (6 bases each). The ends were cut back, 0 bases at V and 4 bases at J, with 19 bases in the middle. Germline CDR1 is SGDLS and CDR2 is YYNGEE. The CDR3 totals 17 residues. The CDR3 DNA is TGTGCCAGCAGCGTAGAAGGGGGGCGGGACCCTCGAGAGACCCAGTACTTC. It specifies CASSVEGGRDPRETQYF.

In this sample, this clonotype turned up a few times. V gene TRBV6-2 or TRBV6-3 combines with J gene TRBJ2-1, with a possible D match to TRBD1 (6 bases). The CDR3 loop spans 17 amino acids. The V end was cut by 6 bases, the J end by 5 bases, with 23 bases between. Germline values: CDR1 MNHEY, CDR2 SVGEGT. Here the CDR3 DNA reads TGTGCCAGCAGGACACAACAACAGGGTCGGGCTGACAATGAGCAGTTCTTC. Translating it yields CASRTQQQGRADNEQFF.

This clonotype appeared many times. The chain recombines TRBV6-5 with TRBJ1-1, with D possibly matching TRBD1 (6 bases). Trimming cost V 2 bases and J 0 bases, with 10 bases left between them. Per germline, CDR1 MNHEY and CDR2 SVGAGI. The CDR3 consists of 15 residues. The CDR3 here is CASSYHRVMNTEAFF. The CDR3 bases are TGTGCCAGCAGTTACCACAGGGTAATGAACACTGAAGCTTTCTTT.

This clonotype was observed once. The CDR3 sequence is CASSLEGRGGRDQETQYF. DNA for the CDR3: TGCGCCAGCAGCTTGGAGGGGCGTGGGGGCCGTGACCAAGAGACCCAGTACTTC. The rearrangement links TRBV5-1 to TRBJ2-5; possible D gene TRBD1, 6 bases. The CDR3 spans 18 residues. The germline V gene has CDR1 SGHRS and CDR2 YFSETQ. The ends were cut back, 0 bases at V and 0 bases at J, with 18 bases in the middle.